The clone carrying this TCR beta chain was seen at least ten times. There are 13 residues in the CDR3. V lost 5 bases and J lost 1, with 7 bases in between. Germline V gene sequence: CDR1 SGHTA, CDR2 FQGNSA. These data are taken from a study of CD8 T cells in ankylosing spondylitis. MiXCR, applied by TCRdb to the 5' RACE reads, yields one record per CDR3 protein. The data show some 200,000 distinct CDR3 sequences, with 20% to 30% seen just once and about 6.9% held by the top ten. The V and J genes are TRBV7-2 and TRBJ2-3; weak D call: TRBD1 (5 bases). The sequence came from a male donor with ankylosing spondylitis or in good health (not recorded which). The specimen sequenced was blood, either unsorted or a sorted T cell fraction (not recorded which). The CDR3: CASSPQGTDTQYF. The DNA of the CDR3 is TGTGCCAGCAGCCCACAGGGCACAGATACGCAGTATTTT.